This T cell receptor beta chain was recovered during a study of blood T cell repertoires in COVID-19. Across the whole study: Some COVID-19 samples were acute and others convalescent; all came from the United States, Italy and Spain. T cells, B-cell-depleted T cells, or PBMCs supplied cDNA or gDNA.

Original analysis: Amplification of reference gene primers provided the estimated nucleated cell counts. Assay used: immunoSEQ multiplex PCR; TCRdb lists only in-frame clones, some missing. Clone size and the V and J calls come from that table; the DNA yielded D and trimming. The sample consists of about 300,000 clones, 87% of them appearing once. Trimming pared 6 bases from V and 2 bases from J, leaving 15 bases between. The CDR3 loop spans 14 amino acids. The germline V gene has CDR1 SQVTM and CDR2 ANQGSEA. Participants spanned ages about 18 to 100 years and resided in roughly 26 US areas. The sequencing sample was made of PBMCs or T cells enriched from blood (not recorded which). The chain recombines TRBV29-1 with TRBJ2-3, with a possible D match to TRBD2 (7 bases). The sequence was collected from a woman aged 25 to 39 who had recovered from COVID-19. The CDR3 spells CSVGAGATTDTQYF. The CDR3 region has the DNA TGCAGCGTGGGGGCGGGGGCCACCACAGATACGCAGTATTTT.